The clone carrying this TCR beta chain was detected once. Antigen: not known. The germline CDR1 and CDR2 sequences are DFQATT and SNEGSKA (reference sequence). J was trimmed by 2 bases and V by 1 base; bases with no gene match: 5. The CDR3 has 15 residues. This specimen belongs to a study of T-cell reconstitution after alpha-beta-depleted transplantation in children. Study-wide points: Recipient T cells and thymic progenitors that survived gave rise to the high TCRbeta diversity observed at day 60 in some patients. Roughly two months post-transplant, alpha-beta T cells reportedly originated from several hundred graft clones that had expanded. A year had passed since transplant, and T-cell counts and diversity by then came mostly from newly produced T cells.

Construction of the TCRbeta library involved unique molecular identifiers. MiXCR was run by TCRdb on the PCR reads, yielding one entry per CDR3 protein. The sample holds 330,000 or so distinct CDR3 sequences, about 7.3% seen once. The origin of this receptor is a female patient between 2 and 15 years old who had a stem cell transplant for Fanconi anemia, so the T cells may come from the graft donor. The sample in question was peripheral blood, obtained 360 days after TCRalphabeta/CD19-depleted stem cell transplant. The chain links TRBV20-1 to TRBJ2-1, with TRBD2 matching 7 bases. The CDR3 DNA is TGCAGTGCTAGAGGGCTAGCGGATCCCTACAATGAGCAGTTCTTC. Amino acids: CSARGLADPYNEQFF.